This is a list of T cell receptor beta chains from one sample in a study of response to subunit inactivated influenza vaccine. TCRdb itself ran the RT-PCR reads through MiXCR, one entry per CDR3 protein. The data hold about 570,000 distinct CDR3 sequences, with roughly 10% observed a single time. The same sample was also used in a study of T cells expressing NK-cell markers.

The source material was PBMCs from blood, sampled on the day of vaccination. The receptors come from a man in his fifties or sixties who received an inactivated influenza vaccine. Each CDR3 is given with its conserved first and last residue. The D gene is left open where the match is weak. Size is omitted from some rows. Given values are once, few, many or a class for expanded clones.

v_call,clone_size,d_call,j_call,cdr3_aa,cdr3_nt
TRBV5-1,NA,NA,TRBJ2-1,CASSVGGTRFYNEQFF,TGCGCCAGCAGCGTGGGAGGGACACGATTTTACAATGAGCAGTTCTTC
TRBV29-1,many,TRBD1,TRBJ2-2,CSVEERGQPSGELFF,TGCAGCGTTGAAGAGAGGGGACAGCCTTCCGGGGAGCTGTTTTTT
TRBV11-2,NA,NA,TRBJ1-1,CASSLIGGLEAFF,TGTGCCAGCAGCTTAATCGGGGGACTTGAAGCTTTCTTT
TRBV5-1,NA,TRBD2,TRBJ2-7,CASRPSGAGSYEQYF,TGCGCCAGCCGTCCTAGCGGGGCCGGGTCCTACGAGCAGTACTTC
TRBV27,few,TRBD1,TRBJ2-7,CASRDRGGFYEQYF,TGTGCCAGCAGGGACAGGGGTGGTTTCTACGAGCAGTACTTC
TRBV15,many,NA,TRBJ2-2,CATSTKTGRDTGELFF,TGTGCCACCAGCACAAAGACAGGGAGGGACACCGGGGAGCTGTTTTTT
TRBV19,few,NA,TRBJ1-5,CASSNGRSVNQPQHF,TGTGCCAGTAGTAATGGGCGCAGCGTTAATCAGCCCCAGCATTTT
TRBV29-1,NA,NA,TRBJ2-7,CSVGGTDSYEQYF,TGCAGCGTTGGCGGGACCGACTCCTACGAGCAGTACTTC
TRBV6-4,many,NA,TRBJ2-2,CASTDSIPTGELFF,TGTGCCAGCACAGACAGTATCCCAACCGGGGAGCTGTTTTTT
TRBV20-1,many,TRBD2,TRBJ2-1,CSASGLAGGDEQFF,TGCAGTGCTAGCGGACTAGCGGGAGGAGATGAGCAGTTCTTC
TRBV4-2,NA,TRBD1,TRBJ1-4,CASSQDRTGVNEKLFF,TGTGCCAGCAGCCAAGATAGGACAGGGGTAAATGAAAAACTGTTTTTT
TRBV7-2,NA,NA,TRBJ1-1,CASSLVVSEIEAFF,TGTGCCAGCAGCTTAGTGGTATCTGAAATTGAAGCTTTCTTT
TRBV5-8,few,NA,TRBJ2-2,CASSLETGPGELFF,TGTGCCAGCAGCTTGGAGACAGGTCCCGGGGAGCTGTTTTTT
TRBV5-1,NA,TRBD2,TRBJ2-2,CASTRAGTTGELFF,TGCGCCAGCACCCGAGCGGGGACGACCGGGGAGCTGTTTTTT
TRBV7-6,NA,NA,TRBJ2-7,CASSLEKISEQYF,TGTGCCAGCAGCTTAGAGAAAATAAGCGAGCAGTACTTC
TRBV11-2,many,TRBD1,TRBJ2-7,CASSLAGTGAEQYF,TGTGCCAGCAGCTTAGCCGGGACAGGGGCCGAGCAGTACTTC
TRBV7-9,NA,NA,TRBJ1-4,CASSPGETLEKLFF,TGTGCCAGCAGCCCGGGGGAGACACTCGAAAAACTGTTTTTT
TRBV6-1,NA,NA,TRBJ2-7,CASSPWWGEQYF,TGTGCCAGCAGTCCATGGTGGGGCGAGCAGTACTTC
TRBV2,few,NA,TRBJ2-7,CASSGSELGRVPLEQYF,TGTGCCAGCAGTGGTTCGGAGTTGGGCAGGGTTCCCCTCGAGCAGTACTTC
TRBV7-2,few,NA,TRBJ1-5,CASSLGSFKGQPQHF,TGTGCCAGCAGCTTAGGTTCATTCAAGGGGCAGCCCCAGCATTTT
TRBV12-3/TRBV12-4,NA,NA,TRBJ2-4,CASSLAGTKRDIQYF,TGTGCCAGCAGTTTGGCCGGGACAAAACGTGACATTCAGTACTTC
TRBV7-8,NA,TRBD2,TRBJ2-1,CASSLVSSGSNEQFF,TGTGCCAGCAGCTTAGTTTCTAGCGGGAGCAATGAGCAGTTCTTC
TRBV15,few,NA,TRBJ2-3,CATSRDARGGGTDTQYF,TGTGCCACCAGCAGAGATGCAAGAGGGGGGGGCACAGATACGCAGTATTTT
TRBV7-2,NA,TRBD2,TRBJ2-1,CASRSGTSVYNEQFF,TGTGCCAGCAGGTCCGGGACTAGCGTTTACAATGAGCAGTTCTTC
TRBV7-6,NA,TRBD2,TRBJ2-1,CASSLALAGVSYNEQFF,TGTGCCAGCAGCTTAGCGCTAGCGGGGGTCTCCTACAATGAGCAGTTCTTC
TRBV7-8,NA,TRBD2,TRBJ2-3,CASSWPPSGRVEDTQYF,TGTGCCAGCAGCTGGCCCCCTAGCGGGAGGGTCGAAGATACGCAGTATTTT
TRBV5-1,NA,NA,TRBJ2-3,CASSVNGARGADTQYF,TGCGCCAGCAGCGTTAATGGTGCGCGGGGCGCAGATACGCAGTATTTT
TRBV5-1,many,NA,TRBJ1-1,CASSRTRGFTEAFF,TGCGCCAGCAGTCGCACCAGGGGTTTCACTGAAGCTTTCTTT
TRBV28,few,NA,TRBJ1-5,CASSLLQGDQPQHF,TGTGCCAGCAGTTTATTACAGGGCGATCAGCCCCAGCATTTT
TRBV3-1,few,TRBD1,TRBJ1-2,CASSPRTGAENTF,TGTGCCAGCAGCCCTAGGACAGGGGCGGAAAACACCTTC
TRBV7-2,few,NA,TRBJ1-1,CASRPSLGANTEAFF,TGTGCCAGCAGACCGTCTTTGGGGGCGAACACTGAAGCTTTCTTT
TRBV4-2,many,NA,TRBJ2-2,CASSQDGGELFF,TGTGCCAGCAGCCAAGATGGCGGGGAGCTGTTTTTT
TRBV20-1,few,NA,TRBJ2-5,CSARDRLFVVQETQYF,TGCAGTGCTAGAGATCGTCTTTTTGTGGTACAAGAGACCCAGTACTTC
TRBV7-9,NA,NA,TRBJ2-7,CASSLGAGSTYEQYF,TGTGCCAGCAGCTTAGGGGCGGGGAGCACCTACGAGCAGTACTTC
TRBV14,NA,NA,TRBJ2-1,CASSQGRDSNYNEQFF,TGTGCCAGCAGCCAAGGGAGGGACAGTAATTACAATGAGCAGTTCTTC
TRBV29-1,once,TRBD1,TRBJ2-7,CSVDGTGGSYEQYF,TGCAGCGTGGACGGGACAGGGGGATCCTACGAGCAGTACTTC
TRBV7-9,NA,TRBD1,TRBJ2-1,CASSVTGAPKVYNEQFF,TGTGCCAGCAGCGTAACAGGGGCCCCCAAGGTCTACAATGAGCAGTTCTTC
TRBV7-7,few,NA,TRBJ2-1,CASSPLKGSSYNEQFF,TGTGCTAGCAGCCCGTTAAAAGGGAGCTCCTACAATGAGCAGTTCTTC
TRBV10-3,NA,NA,TRBJ2-6,CAIGGWSSGANVLTF,TGTGCCATCGGGGGGTGGAGCTCTGGGGCCAACGTCCTGACTTTC
TRBV5-1,few,NA,TRBJ1-1,CASSLATGTGTEAFF,TGCGCCAGCAGCTTGGCAACGGGGACGGGCACTGAAGCTTTCTTT
TRBV12-3/TRBV12-4,few,NA,TRBJ1-3,CASSLGTVSGNTIYF,TGTGCCAGCAGTTTAGGGACAGTCTCTGGAAACACCATATATTTT
TRBV6-2/TRBV6-3,NA,NA,TRBJ1-2,CASSSRPGRNYGYTF,TGTGCCAGCAGTTCCCGGCCGGGGCGAAACTATGGCTACACCTTC
TRBV7-2,few,TRBD2,TRBJ2-3,CASSPRLAGTDTQYF,TGTGCCAGCAGCCCTAGACTAGCGGGCACAGATACGCAGTATTTT
TRBV12-3/TRBV12-4,many,NA,TRBJ1-6,CASSSGGGNSPLHF,TGTGCCAGCAGTTCCGGGGGAGGTAATTCACCCCTCCACTTT
TRBV28,few,NA,TRBJ1-1,CASRFSGKMNTEAFF,TGTGCCAGCAGATTTTCGGGCAAAATGAACACTGAAGCTTTCTTT
TRBV20-1,many,TRBD2,TRBJ2-1,CSAPGTSSYNEQFF,TGCAGTGCTCCCGGGACTAGCAGTTACAATGAGCAGTTCTTC
TRBV7-2,NA,NA,TRBJ1-5,CASGRFGSNQPQHF,TGTGCCAGCGGGAGGTTCGGAAGCAATCAGCCCCAGCATTTT
TRBV20-1,many,TRBD1,TRBJ1-5,CSATRQGGSNQPQHF,TGCAGTGCTACCAGACAGGGAGGGAGCAATCAGCCCCAGCATTTT
TRBV6-2/TRBV6-3,many,NA,TRBJ1-5,CASSYSTVEGQPQHF,TGTGCCAGCAGTTATTCGACAGTTGAGGGTCAGCCCCAGCATTTT
TRBV11-2,NA,TRBD1,TRBJ2-5,CASSRNRQGIGETQYF,TGTGCCAGCAGCCGAAACCGACAGGGGATAGGGGAGACCCAGTACTTC
TRBV7-8,few,NA,TRBJ2-2,CASSLQRALANTGELFF,TGTGCCAGCAGCTTACAACGGGCGCTCGCGAACACCGGGGAGCTGTTTTTT
TRBV11-1,NA,TRBD2,TRBJ2-2,CPSRETSGNTGELFF,TGTCCCAGCAGGGAGACTAGCGGGAATACCGGGGAGCTGTTTTTT
TRBV30,NA,NA,TRBJ2-1,CAWRFYLNEQFF,TGTGCCTGGAGATTTTACCTCAATGAGCAGTTCTTC
TRBV30,NA,TRBD1,TRBJ2-3,CAWSPGTGSDTQYF,TGTGCCTGGAGTCCCGGGACAGGGAGTGATACGCAGTATTTT
TRBV20-1,NA,NA,TRBJ2-3,CSARDLRGPRDTQYF,TGCAGTGCTAGAGATTTAAGAGGGCCGAGAGATACGCAGTATTTT
TRBV11-2,many,NA,TRBJ1-1,CASSLSGGGGNTEAFF,TGTGCCAGCAGCTTATCGGGGGGCGGCGGGAACACTGAAGCTTTCTTT
TRBV29-1,few,TRBD2,TRBJ2-7,CSVFGTSGIPEQYF,TGCAGCGTATTCGGGACTAGCGGGATCCCCGAGCAGTACTTC
TRBV7-3,NA,NA,TRBJ2-3,CASSLGGQADTQYF,TGTGCCAGCAGCTTAGGCGGGCAGGCAGATACGCAGTATTTT
TRBV12-3/TRBV12-4,few,NA,TRBJ1-5,CASNKDGFSNQPQHF,TGTGCCAGCAATAAAGACGGATTTAGTAATCAGCCCCAGCATTTT